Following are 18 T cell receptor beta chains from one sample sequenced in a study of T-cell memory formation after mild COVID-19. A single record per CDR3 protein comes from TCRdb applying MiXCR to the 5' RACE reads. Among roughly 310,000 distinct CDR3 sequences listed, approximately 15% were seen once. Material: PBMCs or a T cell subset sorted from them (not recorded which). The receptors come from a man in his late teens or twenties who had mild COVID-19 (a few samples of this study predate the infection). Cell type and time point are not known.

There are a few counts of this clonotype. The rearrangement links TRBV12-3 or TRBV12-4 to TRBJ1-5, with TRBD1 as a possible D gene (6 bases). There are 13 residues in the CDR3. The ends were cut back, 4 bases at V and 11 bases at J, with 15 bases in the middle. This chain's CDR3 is CASSSQSAGAQHF. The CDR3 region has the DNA TGTGCCAGCAGTTCACAGAGCGCAGGGGCCCAGCATTTT.

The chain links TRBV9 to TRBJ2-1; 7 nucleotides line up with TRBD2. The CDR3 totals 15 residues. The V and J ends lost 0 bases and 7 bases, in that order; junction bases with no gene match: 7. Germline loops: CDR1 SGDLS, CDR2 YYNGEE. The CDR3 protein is CASSVAGVAGNEQFF. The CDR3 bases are TGTGCCAGCAGCGTAGCTGGGGTAGCGGGTAATGAGCAGTTCTTC.

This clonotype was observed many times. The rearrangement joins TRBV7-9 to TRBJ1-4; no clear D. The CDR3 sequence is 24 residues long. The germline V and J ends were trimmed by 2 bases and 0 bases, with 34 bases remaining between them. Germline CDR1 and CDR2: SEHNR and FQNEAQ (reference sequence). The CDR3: CASSLSTWKNLVPNNRTTNEKLFF. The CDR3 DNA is TGTGCCAGCAGCTTATCTACATGGAAAAACCTCGTTCCAAATAACCGAACAACTAATGAAAAACTGTTTTTT.

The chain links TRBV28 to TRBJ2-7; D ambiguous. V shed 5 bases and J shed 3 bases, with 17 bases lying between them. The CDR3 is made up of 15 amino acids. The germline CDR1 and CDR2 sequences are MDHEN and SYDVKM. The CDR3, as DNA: TGTGCCAGCAGTCTCCCGTCTATGGGGAACTACGAGCAGTACTTC. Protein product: CASSLPSMGNYEQYF.

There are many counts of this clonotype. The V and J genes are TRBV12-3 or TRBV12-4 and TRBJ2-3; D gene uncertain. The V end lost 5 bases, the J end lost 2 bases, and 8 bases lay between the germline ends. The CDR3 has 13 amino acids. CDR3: CASSRIDTDTQYF. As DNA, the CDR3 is TGTGCCAGCAGTCGCATCGACACAGATACGCAGTATTTT.

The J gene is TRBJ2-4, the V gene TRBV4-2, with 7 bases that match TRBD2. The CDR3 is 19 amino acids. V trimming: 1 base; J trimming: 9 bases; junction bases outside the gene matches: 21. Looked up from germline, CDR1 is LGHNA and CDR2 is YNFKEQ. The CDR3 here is CASSQGPQTSRQPGSIQYF. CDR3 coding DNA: TGTGCCAGCAGCCAAGGGCCTCAGACTAGCAGACAACCTGGGAGCATTCAGTACTTC.

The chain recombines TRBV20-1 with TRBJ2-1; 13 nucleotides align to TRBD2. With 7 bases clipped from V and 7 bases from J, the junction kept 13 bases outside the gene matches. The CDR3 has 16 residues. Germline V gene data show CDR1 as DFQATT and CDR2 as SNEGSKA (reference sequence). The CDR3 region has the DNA TGCAGTGTTCCTACTAGCGGGGGGGCTAGAGGGAATGAGCAGTTCTTC. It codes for CSVPTSGGARGNEQFF.

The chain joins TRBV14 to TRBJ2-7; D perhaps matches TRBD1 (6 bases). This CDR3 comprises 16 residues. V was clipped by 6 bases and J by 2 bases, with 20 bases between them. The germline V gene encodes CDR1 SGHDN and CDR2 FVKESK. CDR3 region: CASSENTGSRPYEQYF. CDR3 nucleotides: TGTGCCAGCAGTGAAAACACAGGGAGTCGCCCCTACGAGCAGTACTTC. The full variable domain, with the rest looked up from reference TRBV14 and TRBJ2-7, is EAGVTQFPSHSVIEKGQTVTLRCDPISGHDNLYWYRRVMGKEIKFLLHFVKESKQDESGMPNNRFLAERTGGTYSTLKVQPAELEDSGVYFCASSENTGSRPYEQYFGPGTRLTVT.

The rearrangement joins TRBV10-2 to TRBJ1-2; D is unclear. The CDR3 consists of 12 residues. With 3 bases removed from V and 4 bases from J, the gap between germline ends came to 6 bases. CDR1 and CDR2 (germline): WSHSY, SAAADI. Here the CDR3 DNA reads TGCGCCAGCAGTGACGGTCGCTATGGCTACACCTTC. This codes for CASSDGRYGYTF.

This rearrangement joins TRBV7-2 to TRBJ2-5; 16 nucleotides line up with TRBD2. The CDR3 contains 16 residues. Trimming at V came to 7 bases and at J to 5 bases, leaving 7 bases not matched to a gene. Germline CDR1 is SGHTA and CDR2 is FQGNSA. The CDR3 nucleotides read TGTGCCAGCACCTCGGGACTAGCGGGGGGGCTTGAGACCCAGTACTTC. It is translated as CASTSGLAGGLETQYF.

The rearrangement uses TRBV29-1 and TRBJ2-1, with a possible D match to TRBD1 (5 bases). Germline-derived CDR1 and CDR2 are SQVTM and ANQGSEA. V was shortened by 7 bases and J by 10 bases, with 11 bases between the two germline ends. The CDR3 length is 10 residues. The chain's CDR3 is CSAGGAEQFF. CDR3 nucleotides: TGCAGCGCGGGTGGGGCGGAGCAGTTCTTC.

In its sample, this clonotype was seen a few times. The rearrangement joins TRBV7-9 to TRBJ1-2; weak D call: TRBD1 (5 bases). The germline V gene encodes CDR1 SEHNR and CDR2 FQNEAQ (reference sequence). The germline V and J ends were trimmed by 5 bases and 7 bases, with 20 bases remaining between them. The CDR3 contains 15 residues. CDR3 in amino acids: CASSHYGRGEGGYTF. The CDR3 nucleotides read TGTGCCAGCAGCCATTACGGTCGGGGCGAGGGTGGCTACACCTTC.

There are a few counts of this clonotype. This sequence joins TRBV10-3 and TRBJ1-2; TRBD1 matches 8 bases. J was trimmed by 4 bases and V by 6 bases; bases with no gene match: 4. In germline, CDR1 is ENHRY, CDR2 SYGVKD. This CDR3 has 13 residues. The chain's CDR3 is CAIRSQGAYGYTF. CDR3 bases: TGTGCCATCAGATCGCAGGGGGCCTATGGCTACACCTTC.

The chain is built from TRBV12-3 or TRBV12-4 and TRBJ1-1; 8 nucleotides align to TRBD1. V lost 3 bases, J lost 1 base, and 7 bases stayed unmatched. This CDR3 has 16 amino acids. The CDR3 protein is CASSLGTGRRNTEAFF. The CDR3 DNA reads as TGTGCCAGCAGTTTGGGGACAGGTAGAAGGAACACTGAAGCTTTCTTT.

For the CDR3, the DNA is TGCAGTGCTAGATCGACAGGTCACCCCCGAATGAACACTGAAGCTTTCTTT. It translates to CSARSTGHPRMNTEAFF. The chain couples TRBV20-1 to TRBJ1-1, with D possibly matching TRBD1 (6 bases). The length of the CDR3 is 17 residues. Germline V lookup: CDR1 DFQATT, CDR2 SNEGSKA (reference sequence). The V end lost 2 bases, the J end lost 0 bases, and 19 bases lay between the germline ends.

CDR3 in DNA: TGTGCCAGCAGACCGGCCCTAAGTGGAATCAATGAGCAGTTCTTC. This codes for CASRPALSGINEQFF. The gene calls are TRBV7-2 and TRBJ2-1, with D unclear. The CDR3 extends over 15 amino acids. Trimming stripped 6 bases from V and 6 bases from J, with 18 bases between. In germline, CDR1 is SGHTA, CDR2 FQGNSA.

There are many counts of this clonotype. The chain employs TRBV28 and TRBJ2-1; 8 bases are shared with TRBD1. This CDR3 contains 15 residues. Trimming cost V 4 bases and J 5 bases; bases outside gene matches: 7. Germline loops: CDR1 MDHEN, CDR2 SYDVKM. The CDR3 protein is CASSSSGTGNNEQFF. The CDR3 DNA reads TGTGCCAGCAGTTCATCCGGGACAGGAAACAATGAGCAGTTCTTC.

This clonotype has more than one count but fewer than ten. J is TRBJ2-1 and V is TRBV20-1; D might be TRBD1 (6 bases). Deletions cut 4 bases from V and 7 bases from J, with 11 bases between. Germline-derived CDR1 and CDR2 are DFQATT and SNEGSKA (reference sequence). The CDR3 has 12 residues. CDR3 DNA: TGCAGTGCTACATCGGACAGTAATGAGCAGTTCTTC. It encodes CSATSDSNEQFF.